A few counts support the clone carrying this T cell receptor beta chain. Under the authors' procedure: Reference gene primer amplification gave estimated nucleated cell counts. Profiling relied on immunoSEQ multiplex PCR, and the TCRdb table lists in-frame clones only, not all of them. The V and J calls and clone size are taken from that table; D and trimming were inferred from the DNA. Among tens of thousands of clones listed, 79% were seen once. This sample was included in a study of blood T cell repertoires in COVID-19. Background on the study: COVID-19 samples collected from the United States, Italy and Spain covered acute and convalescent phases. T cells, B-cell-depleted T cells, or PBMCs supplied cDNA or gDNA.

Trimming removed 5 bases from V and 4 bases from J; junction bases left unmatched: 9. Looked up from germline, CDR1 is SEHNR and CDR2 is FQNEAQ (reference sequence). There are 16 residues in the CDR3. The sample taken for sequencing was peripheral blood. The rearrangement joins TRBV7-9 to TRBJ1-5; 9 nucleotides align to TRBD1. The TCR was taken from a man in his 60s with active or convalescent COVID-19. The CDR3 protein is CASSPRGGTGNQPQHF. CDR3 nucleotide sequence: TGTGCCAGCAGCCCCAGAGGAGGGACAGGGAATCAGCCCCAGCATTTT. The full variable domain, rest sourced from reference TRBV7-9 and TRBJ1-5, is DTGVSQNPRHKITKRGQNVTFRCDPISEHNRLYWYRQTLGQGPEFLTYFQNEAQLEKSRLLSDRFSAERPKGSFSTLEIQRTEQGDSAMYLCASSPRGGTGNQPQHFGDGTRLSIL.